The 9 T cell receptor beta chains below were found in one sample sequenced in a study of lung T cells in sarcoidosis with Löfgren's syndrome. TCRdb re-derived calls from the reads in MiXCR, one entry per CDR3 protein. Of fewer than 80,000 distinct CDR3 sequences listed, around 21% were seen once; the top ten hold about 2.5%. Input material: CD4+ T cells from PBMCs. The receptor source for this set is a human donor with sarcoidosis (Löfgren's syndrome or another form), or a control subject (not recorded which).

Many counts were recorded for this clonotype. The chain is built from TRBV6-1 and TRBJ1-1; 7 positions match TRBD1. V was pared by 4 bases and J by 4 bases, with 3 bases of the junction left unmatched. The CDR3 spans 13 residues. In germline, CDR1 is MNHNS, CDR2 SASEGT. CDR3 sequence: CASSADRATEAFF. In nucleotides, the CDR3 is TGTGCCAGCAGTGCCGACAGGGCCACTGAAGCTTTCTTT.

This clonotype has a handful of counts. CDR3 loop: CASSLVEASYNEQFF. Here the CDR3 DNA reads TGCGCCAGCAGCTTGGTAGAGGCCTCCTACAATGAGCAGTTCTTC. This chain links TRBV5-1 with TRBJ2-1, with D uncertain. Trimming cost V 0 bases and J 0 bases, with 7 bases left between them. This CDR3 has 15 amino acids. The germline V gene encodes CDR1 SGHRS and CDR2 YFSETQ.

This clonotype was seen a few times. The chain joins TRBV2 to TRBJ1-2, with D possibly TRBD1 on 5 matching bases. This CDR3 spans 13 amino acids. V lost 7 bases, J lost 4 bases, and 13 bases lay in between. Germline CDR1 SNHLY, CDR2 FYNNEI. CDR3 protein: CASIRGLGYGYTF. The CDR3 nucleotides are TGTGCCAGCATAAGGGGCTTGGGCTATGGCTACACCTTC.

This clonotype occurred many times. The rearrangement uses TRBV15 and TRBJ2-3, with D possibly being TRBD2 (5 bases). From germline, CDR1 is LNHNV and CDR2 YYDKDF (reference sequence). Trimming removed 5 bases at V and 1 base at J, with 13 bases between. This CDR3 is built from 15 residues. The CDR3 loop is CATSDRGVGTDTQYF. In nucleotides, the CDR3 is TGTGCCACCAGCGACCGGGGAGTCGGCACAGATACGCAGTATTTT.

About this clonotype: Just one base apart from a much larger clone, this may be a read error. The rearrangement links TRBV27 to TRBJ1-5; no reliable D call. CDR1 and CDR2 from the germline V gene are MNHEY and SMNVEV (reference sequence). There are 14 residues in the CDR3. Trimming stripped 4 bases from V and 3 bases from J, with 10 bases between. CDR3 nucleotides: TGTGCCAGCAGTTGGAGTGGGGTCAATCAGCCCCAGCATTTT. Translated, it gives CASSWSGVNQPQHF.

This clonotype showed up just once. The rearrangement links TRBV5-4 to TRBJ2-7; possible D gene TRBD1, 6 bases. Germline V gene lookup returns CDR1 SGHNT and CDR2 YYREEE (reference sequence). The CDR3 consists of 16 residues. With 3 bases removed from V and 0 bases from J, the gap between germline ends came to 16 bases. CDR3 residues: CASSSMNRDTSYEQYF. CDR3 coding DNA: TGTGCCAGCAGCTCCATGAACAGGGATACCTCCTACGAGCAGTACTTC.

The V call is TRBV6-6, the J call TRBJ2-1, with 8 bases that match TRBD1. This CDR3 spans 15 amino acids. CDR1 is MNHNY and CDR2 is SVGAGI in the germline V gene (reference sequence). Unmatched junction bases numbered 7, after V lost 2 bases and J lost 7 bases. CDR3 in amino acids: CASSYKGQAGNEQFF. CDR3 sequence (DNA): TGTGCCAGCAGTTACAAGGGACAGGCTGGGAATGAGCAGTTCTTC.

Here the CDR3 DNA reads TGTGCCAGTAGTCCGAAAGCGGGGGACTACAATGAGCAGTTCTTC. Its protein is CASSPKAGDYNEQFF. The gene calls are TRBV19 and TRBJ2-1; TRBD2 matches 8 bases. After removal of 5 bases from V and 3 bases from J, the junction contained 6 bases not matched to a gene. This CDR3 has 15 residues. Germline lookup yields CDR1 LNHDA and CDR2 SQIVND (reference sequence).

This clonotype was seen more than once but under ten times. J is TRBJ2-1 and V is TRBV5-4; D uncertain. Germline values: CDR1 SGHNT, CDR2 YYREEE (reference sequence). V was cut by 0 bases and J by 0 bases, with 7 bases left in between. This CDR3 has 15 residues. DNA for the CDR3: TGTGCCAGCAGCTTGGCCACAACCTCCTACAATGAGCAGTTCTTC. Its translation: CASSLATTSYNEQFF.